This T cell receptor beta chain comes out of a study of metastatic and nonmetastatic thyroid tumors. Study-wide context: It was across blood and tumor or nodule tissue from malignant and benign thyroid patients that repertoires were compared. Whole-study findings and limits: Relative to benign nodules, malignant thyroid tumors were reportedly characterized by significantly elevated TCR beta diversity in blood and tumor.

As originally analysed: Clinicopathological groups differed in CDR3, with these differences serving to build a distant-metastasis classifier for papillary thyroid cancer. Using MiXCR, TCRdb re-called clones from the PCR reads. V and J calls and clone size were set by TCRdb, not the authors. This table holds roughly 7,300 clones, around a third found once. Only a few counts were recorded for this clone. Its matching antigen is unknown. Patients were all untreated before their thyroid surgery. This TCR was recovered from a female donor with papillary thyroid cancer or a benign thyroid nodule (not recorded which). Some clones in this sample may be carry-over from other donors' samples. Source material: tumor tissue.

The CDR3 region is CASSLGTSGEQFF. In DNA, the CDR3 is TGTGCCAGCAGTTTGGGGACTAGCGGAGAGCAGTTCTTC. This chain joins TRBV28 and TRBJ2-1, with 11 bases identical to TRBD2. Germline loops: CDR1 MDHEN, CDR2 SYDVKM. The V gene end was trimmed by 3 bases and the J gene end by 10 bases; junction bases not matched to a gene: 2. The CDR3 has 13 residues.